These 8 T cell receptor beta chains share one sample of origin, sequenced in a study of T cell repertoires in cytomegalovirus infection (dated by TCRdb to between 2019 and 2020). The instrument given in TCRdb is Illumina HiSeq 1500. In-frame beta chains were kept once TCRdb had trimmed the public reads at Q25 with fastp and called clones with MiXCR. Every distinct CDR3 protein forms one entry, paired with its most common genes and DNA. The sample table contains 630,000 or so distinct CDR3 sequences; only one count was recorded for 20% to 25% of them. Together, the top ten hold around 7.6% of the sample. Sequencing used CD8+ T cells from PBMCs. The receptors come from a human donor in good health (CMV status not recorded). Some clones in this sample may be carry-over from other donors' samples.

This clonotype appeared once. The CDR3 DNA reads as TGTGCCAGCAGCGATTCGGGACAACTAAAGAGCTCTGGGGCCAACGTCCTGACTTTC. Its protein product is CASSDSGQLKSSGANVLTF. This chain connects TRBV7-9 to TRBJ2-6; a possible D gene is TRBD1 (6 bases). The ends were cut back, 5 bases at V and 0 bases at J, with 20 bases in the middle. The length of the CDR3 is 19 residues. The V gene's germline CDR1 is SEHNR and CDR2 FQNEAQ (reference sequence). Combining the CDR3 with reference TRBV7-9 and TRBJ2-6 gives the whole variable domain DTGVSQNPRHKITKRGQNVTFRCDPISEHNRLYWYRQTLGQGPEFLTYFQNEAQLEKSRLLSDRFSAERPKGSFSTLEIQRTEQGDSAMYLCASSDSGQLKSSGANVLTFGAGSRLTVL.

This clonotype was recorded a few times. The chain links TRBV29-1 to TRBJ1-2; 7 nucleotides agree with TRBD1. CDR1 and CDR2 (germline): SQVTM, ANQGSEA. This CDR3 region has 13 residues. V gave up 5 bases and J gave up 8 bases; unmatched junction bases: 11. DNA of the CDR3: TGCAGCGTTACGGAGGGGGCGCGTTTCGGCTACACCTTC. As protein: CSVTEGARFGYTF. Full variable domain (outside the CDR3, taken from reference TRBV29-1 and TRBJ1-2): SAVISQKPSRDICQRGTSLTIQCQVDSQVTMMFWYRQQPGQSLTLIATANQGSEATYESGFVIDKFPISRPNLTFSTLTVSNMSPEDSSIYLCSVTEGARFGYTFGSGTRLTVV.

The chain has TRBV5-4 and TRBJ2-7; a weak D match, TRBD2 (7 bases). Germline V gives CDR1 SGHNT, CDR2 YYREEE (reference sequence). Trimming removed 4 bases from V and 3 bases from J, with 14 bases in between. The CDR3 covers 14 residues. The CDR3 loop is CASSMGGANYEQYF. CDR3 nucleotide sequence: TGTGCCAGCAGCATGGGGGGGGCTAACTACGAGCAGTACTTC.

The V gene is TRBV20-1, the J gene TRBJ2-1; TRBD1 agrees at 11 bases. V trimming: 6 bases; J trimming: 8 bases; junction bases outside the gene matches: 3. This CDR3 spans 12 amino acids. Germline loops: CDR1 DFQATT, CDR2 SNEGSKA (reference sequence). CDR3 loop: CSARDRGDEQFF. As DNA, the CDR3 is TGCAGTGCCCGGGACAGGGGGGATGAGCAGTTCTTC.

This clonotype was seen repeatedly, ten times or more. This sequence joins TRBV7-9 and TRBJ2-5, with D possibly TRBD1 on 6 matching bases. CDR3 length: 14 amino acids. V lost 5 bases, J lost 5 bases, and 15 bases lay in between. Germline V gives CDR1 SEHNR, CDR2 FQNEAQ (reference sequence). The DNA of the CDR3 is TGTGCCAGCAGCCTCCTAGGGGGTGTGGAGACCCAGTACTTC. It encodes CASSLLGGVETQYF.

J is TRBJ2-3 and V is TRBV6-6; no definite D call. Trimming pared 0 bases from V and 4 bases from J, leaving 5 bases between. Germline V CDR1 and CDR2: MNHNY, SVGAGI (reference sequence). This CDR3 is built from 13 residues. CDR3 sequence (DNA): TGTGCCAGCAGTTACTCGTTTCCAGATACGCAGTATTTT. Translation gives CASSYSFPDTQYF.

J is TRBJ1-5 and V is TRBV28; possible D gene TRBD1, 6 bases. Trimming left V 8 bases short and J 2 bases short, with 10 bases between. The CDR3 length is 13 residues. From germline, CDR1 is MDHEN and CDR2 SYDVKM. For the CDR3, the DNA is TGTGCCAGCGCCAACAGGGGCAATCAGCCCCAGCATTTT. It translates to CASANRGNQPQHF.

This clonotype was seen ten or more times. The chain carries TRBV19 and TRBJ2-2, with 8 bases aligning to TRBD1. The trim removed 10 bases at V and 7 bases at J, leaving 8 bases unmatched. Germline lookup yields CDR1 LNHDA and CDR2 SQIVND (reference sequence). There are 13 residues in the CDR3. Here the CDR3 reads CATSDRANGELFF. The CDR3 nucleotides are TGTGCCACTTCGGACAGGGCTAACGGGGAGCTGTTTTTT.